Listed below are T cell receptor beta chains from one sample, sequenced in a study of naive and memory T cell subsets. TCRdb passed the 5' RACE reads through MiXCR, listing each CDR3 protein once. Seen here are tens of thousands of distinct CDR3 sequences, approximately 6.6% observed once, and the top ten hold roughly a tenth. Source of these receptors: a male donor in good health. Both conserved end residues are part of each CDR3. Each record gives: D gene, clone size, J gene, V gene, CDR3 protein, CDR3 DNA. A D gene is named only where the DNA matches it firmly. Some rows mark clone size as missing; the rest say once, few, many or name a class of expanded clone.

NA,NA,TRBJ1-2,TRBV12-3/TRBV12-4,CASSLGRVIYGYTF,TGTGCCAGCAGTTTGGGAAGGGTCATCTATGGCTACACCTTC
NA,many,TRBJ2-2,TRBV29-1,CSVATTGSSNTGELFF,TGCAGCGTTGCGACGACGGGCAGCTCGAACACCGGGGAGCTGTTTTTT
TRBD2,many,TRBJ2-5,TRBV28,CATTGSGAANQETQYF,TGTGCCACCACAGGTAGCGGGGCGGCTAATCAAGAGACCCAGTACTTC
NA,NA,TRBJ2-3,TRBV10-1,CASGNTDTQYF,TGCGCCAGCGGCAACACAGATACGCAGTATTTT
NA,many,TRBJ2-1,TRBV5-4,CASSSYNEQFF,TGTGCCAGCAGCTCCTACAATGAGCAGTTCTTC
NA,few,TRBJ2-2,TRBV5-1,CASSSLPSSEGELFF,TGCGCCAGCAGCTCCTTACCGAGCTCCGAGGGGGAGCTGTTTTTT
NA,many,TRBJ2-1,TRBV10-1,CASSEGYTNEQFF,TGCGCCAGCAGTGAGGGCTATACCAATGAGCAGTTCTTC
NA,few,TRBJ1-1,TRBV9,CASSPNTEAFF,TGTGCCAGCAGCCCGAACACTGAAGCTTTCTTT
NA,NA,TRBJ1-3,TRBV7-9,CASSFTGYSGNTIYF,TGTGCCAGCAGCTTTACAGGGTACTCTGGAAACACCATATATTTT
NA,many,TRBJ1-5,TRBV27,CASRTGSNQPQHF,TGTGCCAGCAGAACAGGGAGCAATCAGCCCCAGCATTTT
NA,NA,TRBJ1-3,TRBV7-9,CASSLEPSSGNTIYF,TGTGCCAGCAGCTTAGAACCGAGCTCTGGAAACACCATATATTTT
NA,many,TRBJ1-1,TRBV12-5,CASAPGLQAFF,TGTGCTAGTGCCCCGGGACTTCAGGCTTTCTTT
TRBD1,many,TRBJ2-2,TRBV20-1,CSALTGSFTGELFF,TGCAGTGCCCTGACAGGGTCATTCACCGGGGAGCTGTTTTTT
TRBD2,NA,TRBJ2-1,TRBV5-1,CASSSTSGSLGEQFF,TGCGCCAGCAGCTCTACTAGCGGGAGCCTTGGGGAGCAGTTCTTC
NA,NA,TRBJ2-3,TRBV5-4,CARSLDAGPRPSDTQYF,TGTGCCAGAAGCTTGGACGCGGGACCCCGTCCCTCAGATACGCAGTATTTT
TRBD1,few,TRBJ2-3,TRBV2,CASRDGQGAPDTQYF,TGTGCCAGCAGAGACGGACAGGGGGCGCCTGATACGCAGTATTTT
NA,few,TRBJ2-5,TRBV14,CASSSGGWFQETQYF,TGTGCCAGCAGCTCCGGAGGGTGGTTCCAAGAGACCCAGTACTTC
NA,NA,TRBJ1-1,TRBV6-1,CASNSVGGAEIEAFF,TGTGCCAGCAACTCCGTTGGGGGGGCCGAGATTGAAGCTTTCTTT
NA,many,TRBJ1-1,TRBV28,CASRAGYTEAFF,TGTGCCAGCAGGGCAGGCTACACTGAAGCTTTCTTT
NA,NA,TRBJ1-1,TRBV18,CASSPSTLRDTEAFF,TGTGCCAGCTCACCGTCGACACTGAGGGACACTGAAGCTTTCTTT
NA,few,TRBJ2-3,TRBV19,CACNSGADTQYF,TGTGCCTGCAACTCGGGCGCAGATACGCAGTATTTT
NA,NA,TRBJ1-6,TRBV12-3/TRBV12-4,CASSGASYNSPLHF,TGTGCCAGCAGTGGGGCCTCCTATAATTCACCCCTCCACTTT
NA,many,TRBJ2-7,TRBV3-1,CASSQGRGTYEQYF,TGTGCCAGCAGCCAGGGCAGGGGCACCTACGAGCAGTACTTC
NA,many,TRBJ2-1,TRBV6-5,CASSSSAGQSYNEQFF,TGTGCCAGCAGTTCCTCTGCGGGACAGTCTTACAATGAGCAGTTCTTC
NA,NA,TRBJ2-5,TRBV20-1,CSGGDQETQYF,TGCAGTGGTGGGGATCAAGAGACCCAGTACTTC
TRBD2,NA,TRBJ2-1,TRBV28,CASSLGKLAGGLYNEQFF,TGTGCCAGCAGTTTAGGGAAGCTAGCGGGGGGGCTCTATAATGAGCAGTTCTTC
NA,many,TRBJ2-5,TRBV5-1,CASSLIRGEGGETQYF,TGCGCCAGCAGCTTGATACGGGGTGAAGGAGGAGAGACCCAGTACTTC
NA,few,TRBJ2-1,TRBV7-9,CASMRTDSSSYNEQFF,TGTGCCAGCATGCGGACTGATTCAAGCTCCTACAATGAGCAGTTCTTC
NA,NA,TRBJ2-2,TRBV5-1,CASSWGLELFF,TGCGCCAGCAGCTGGGGCCTGGAGCTGTTTTTT
NA,once,TRBJ2-5,TRBV10-1,CASSESRGAETQYF,TGCGCCAGCAGTGAGTCCCGGGGCGCCGAGACCCAGTACTTC
NA,many,TRBJ2-1,TRBV5-1,CASSSVTIFADDEQFF,TGCGCCAGCAGCTCCGTGACTATATTCGCCGACGATGAGCAGTTCTTC
NA,many,TRBJ2-5,TRBV29-1,CSVDSRETQYF,TGCAGCGTGGACAGCAGGGAGACCCAGTACTTC
NA,few,TRBJ2-5,TRBV5-4,CASRRGTVGEETQYF,TGTGCCAGCAGGCGGGGGACAGTTGGGGAAGAGACCCAGTACTTC
NA,many,TRBJ1-1,TRBV19,CASTFSLGNTEAFF,TGTGCCAGTACCTTTAGCCTGGGGAACACTGAAGCTTTCTTT
TRBD1,many,TRBJ1-2,TRBV10-3,CAISEAGTGGDHPGYTF,TGTGCCATCAGTGAGGCCGGGACAGGGGGAGACCATCCTGGCTACACCTTC
TRBD1,many,TRBJ2-3,TRBV29-1,CSTDLDRGGTDTQYF,TGCAGCACGGACTTGGACAGGGGTGGCACAGATACGCAGTATTTT
TRBD1,NA,TRBJ2-7,TRBV19,CASSNSGTGAYEQYF,TGTGCCAGTAGTAACTCCGGGACAGGAGCATACGAGCAGTACTTC
TRBD1,NA,TRBJ2-6,TRBV29-1,CSVESGGFFSGANVLTF,TGCAGCGTTGAGTCAGGGGGTTTCTTCTCTGGGGCCAACGTCCTGACTTTC
TRBD1,NA,TRBJ1-4,TRBV12-3/TRBV12-4,CASVPGTGPLGGLFF,TGTGCCAGCGTCCCCGGGACAGGCCCCCTGGGAGGACTGTTTTTT
NA,few,TRBJ2-7,TRBV2,CASRPPGYEQYF,TGTGCCAGCAGACCGCCGGGGTACGAGCAGTACTTC
NA,few,TRBJ2-3,TRBV24-1,CATSDAGLGEALQYF,TGTGCCACCAGTGATGCCGGACTCGGAGAAGCGCTTCAGTATTTT
NA,few,TRBJ1-5,TRBV19,CASSMTGLYQPQHF,TGTGCCAGTAGTATGACGGGGCTCTATCAGCCCCAGCATTTT
NA,many,TRBJ2-4,TRBV28,CASSLGLKNIQYF,TGTGCCAGCAGTTTAGGGCTCAAAAACATTCAGTACTTC
NA,many,TRBJ1-1,TRBV6-5,CASSSERAAEWNTEAFF,TGTGCCAGCAGTTCCGAACGGGCCGCTGAGTGGAACACTGAAGCTTTCTTT
NA,many,TRBJ2-1,TRBV29-1,CSVDDGRASYNEQFF,TGCAGCGTTGATGACGGCAGGGCATCCTACAATGAGCAGTTCTTC
NA,few,TRBJ2-1,TRBV29-1,CSVEDGPSYNEQFF,TGCAGCGTTGAAGATGGTCCCTCCTACAATGAGCAGTTCTTC
TRBD2,NA,TRBJ2-5,TRBV12-3/TRBV12-4,CASSTGTIQQETQYF,TGTGCCAGCAGCACCGGGACTATCCAACAAGAGACCCAGTACTTC
NA,many,TRBJ2-6,TRBV5-1,CASSLDRGDSGANVLTF,TGCGCCAGCAGCTTGGACCGAGGGGACTCTGGGGCCAACGTCCTGACTTTC
NA,few,TRBJ1-5,TRBV20-1,CSAGSSRPSSNQPQHF,TGCAGTGCTGGTTCATCTAGACCCTCAAGCAATCAGCCCCAGCATTTT
NA,NA,TRBJ1-2,TRBV6-5,CASSYSPGSGGYTF,TGTGCCAGCAGTTACTCTCCGGGGAGCGGTGGCTACACCTTC
TRBD1,few,TRBJ2-2,TRBV12-3/TRBV12-4,CASSLARTGEVTGELFF,TGTGCCAGCAGTTTGGCCAGGACAGGGGAGGTCACCGGGGAGCTGTTTTTT